This T cell receptor beta chain comes out of a study of blood T cell repertoires in COVID-19. For the study at large: Nucleic acid was either cDNA or gDNA, and it came from T cells, B-cell-depleted T cells, or PBMCs.

Using immunoSEQ multiplex PCR, the repertoire was profiled, and TCRdb retains in-frame clones only, with some absent. The sample records approximately 170,000 clones, 80% to 85% being singletons. This clone was recorded only once. CDR3 size: 15 residues. Germline CDR1 reads SEHNR; CDR2 reads FQNEAQ (reference sequence). Losses at the gene ends were 5 bases for V and 3 bases for J; bases not matched to a gene: 6. The material sequenced was peripheral blood. V is TRBV7-9 and J is TRBJ1-4, with 7 positions matching TRBD1. This sequence was found in a woman in her seventies with COVID-19, enrolled during active disease. The CDR3 DNA reads as TGTGCCAGCAGCCCCGGACAGGCTTCTAATGAAAAACTGTTTTTT. Encoded protein: CASSPGQASNEKLFF.